A single T cell receptor beta chain is shown here with its context. This clonotype was counted ten times or more. Its antigen has not been determined. No base qualities exist here, and no much larger clone lies one base off it. CDR1 ENHRY and CDR2 SYGVKD are derived from the germline V gene. Ends trimmed: V by 3 bases, J by 1 base; bases unmatched to a gene: 3. The CDR3 runs 15 amino acids, cysteine and phenylalanine included. This entry keeps only the CDR3 DNA: 45 bases, framed from base 1. The sample's time point label, in plain terms: patch test 2, 6 weeks after DPC sensitization. Interpreted using the paper, the treatment or condition label stands for: therapeutic diphenylcyclopropenone sensitization with weekly scalp DPC. At each patch-test visit, blood was drawn before the patch test was applied. Patients were considered eligible if aged 18 to 70, diagnosed with alopecia and deemed suitable for DPC therapy, and patients were excluded if pregnant. Total RNA was isolated from unfractionated whole blood collected in Tempus Blood RNA tubes.

These data come from a study of human T cells and chemical hapten exposure (dated by TCRdb to the early 2020s). About the investigation overall: For sensitization, 2% DPC in acetone was applied to an approximately 2 cm by approximately 2 cm area of upper inner arm skin. Patch testing was done on the upper back using Finn chambers containing 0.01% DPC, and results were scored after 6 days according to International Contact Dermatitis Research Group standards. Libraries were combined into a pool for sequencing, and differences in TCR yield between samples came mainly from small differences in library volumes within the pool. Throughout the study period of about 25 weeks, patients also received therapeutic DPC doses to the scalp every week. Patient blood was sampled pre-sensitization (week 0) and at 2, 6 and about 24 weeks after DPC sensitization. Twenty-nine alopecia patients provided blood for TCR sequencing at one to four time points (pre-sensitization, 2, 6 and 24 weeks). This study followed changes in the peripheral blood TCR repertoire in vivo during primary and secondary sensitization of alopecia patients to the hapten diphenylcyclopropenone (DPC). Alopecia areata with under or over 50% scalp involvement, alopecia totalis and alopecia universalis were represented in the patient cohort, which was mostly female.

Receptors were amplified or captured by RACE. The sequencing machine was a NextSeq 500. During library preparation, unique molecular identifiers were attached to individual cDNA molecules so that TCRs could be counted in a quantitative, reproducible way. For every blood RNA sample, sequencing covered both the TCR alpha and TCR beta chains. The authors processed their data as follows. Samples had a median of 95,638 TCRs, with a range from roughly 23,224 to 700,000. V, J and CDR3 annotation of the TCR reads was performed with the Decombinator software suite. For PS versus PT1 abundance plots, all samples were subsampled to the same number of TCRs (28,000). Expanded TCRs were defined as absent before sensitization and observed at least eight times at the 2-week time point. Through fastp at Q25 and MiXCR, TCRdb rebuilt clones from the public reads, retaining in-frame beta chains. One record per CDR3 amino acid sequence lists the most common genes and DNA. The V and J calls reflect TCRdb's pipeline rather than the authors' work. The sample yields over 100,000 distinct CDR3 sequences; about a tenth were counted once. 3.1% of the sample is held by the ten biggest clonotypes.

Findings and caveats that apply to the study as a whole: All patients had alopecia, a presumed autoimmune disease, so their immune response might differ from that of healthy individuals. After repeated subsampling, changes were observed in the strength of the expansion versus patch-test correlation and in the threshold at which the correlation became significant. DPC sensitization did not change the number of TCRs with a frequency above 1 in 1000, and there was no evidence of changes in global repertoire structure. Significantly more large CDR3 similarity clusters were formed by expanded TCRs than by pre-sensitization or healthy control sets, consistent with antigen-driven responses. Patch test score correlated positively with the number of PT1 expanded TCRs, reaching significance at thresholds 8, 16 and 32 but not at 4.

This specimen was whole blood, taken in connection with sensitization to the hapten diphenylcyclopropenone (DPC). The rearrangement joined TRBV10-3 to TRBJ2-1; 7 bases in the middle match TRBD1. The TCR was taken from a woman aged 35 to 49 with alopecia areata. Some clones in this sample may be carry-over from other donors' samples. The CDR3 reads CAISDSRGSYNEQFF. Read as DNA, the sequence is TGTGCCATCAGTGACTCCAGGGGGTCCTACAATGAGCAGTTCTTC.